The subject of this entry is one T cell receptor (beta chain). Its antigen is unknown. The sample originates from a study of T cells in Graves' hyperthyroidism and ophthalmopathy. Broader study findings: Ophthalmopathy was model-predicted a median roughly 6.3 months pre-onset.

RNA transcripts served as the template for amplifying TCR beta CDR3 regions. In the first-round RT-PCR of the TCR CDR3, the HTBI primer set was used. MiXCR, run by TCRdb on the multiplex PCR reads, gives a single entry per CDR3 protein. The top ten clones hold around 19% of a sample with approximately 610,000 distinct CDR3 sequences, 16% of them seen once. CDR1 is DFQATT, CDR2 SNEGSKA, per germline (reference sequence). Trimming cost V 5 bases and J 4 bases; bases outside gene matches: 8. The CDR3 length is 13 residues. The rearrangement uses TRBV20-1 and TRBJ2-7, with 7 bases matching TRBD2. This TCR was recovered from a woman aged 18-29 years with Graves' hyperthyroidism. The sequenced sample consisted of blood. This CDR3 is CSAGGGARYEQYF. The CDR3 DNA sequence: TGCAGTGCTGGGGGAGGGGCTAGATACGAGCAGTACTTC.